The 6 T cell receptor beta chains given below trace back to one sample, sequenced in a study of blood T cell repertoires in COVID-19. TCRdb's copy holds only in-frame clones and misses some; the assay was immunoSEQ multiplex PCR. The sample shows about 270,000 clones, roughly nine tenths of them seen only once. The sample consisted of peripheral blood. The receptors originated from a man aged 40-49 years with active or convalescent COVID-19.

This chain joins TRBV19 and TRBJ1-5; the D gene is possibly TRBD1 (5 bases). Trimming removed 6 bases at V and 7 bases at J, with 13 bases between. Germline V gene lookup returns CDR1 LNHDA and CDR2 SQIVND (reference sequence). The CDR3 runs 13 residues. DNA for the CDR3: TGTGCCAGTAGCGGAGGGGTGAGGCAGCCCCAGCATTTT. Encoded protein: CASSGGVRQPQHF.

The CDR3 spells CASSSGQTNEKLFF. In DNA form, the CDR3 reads TGTGCCAGCAGTTCGGGACAGACTAATGAAAAACTGTTTTTT. This chain uses TRBV28 with TRBJ1-4; 7 bases are shared with TRBD1. Trimming removed 4 bases from V and 2 bases from J; junction bases left unmatched: 1. The germline V gene encodes CDR1 MDHEN and CDR2 SYDVKM. This CDR3 has 14 amino acids.

The chain employs TRBV11-3 and TRBJ2-5; a possible D gene is TRBD2 (5 bases). The CDR3 is 13 amino acids. Germline CDR1 and CDR2: SGHNT and YENEEA. The V end was cut by 5 bases, the J end by 2 bases, with 9 bases between. This chain's CDR3 is CASSGLLQETQYF. Here the CDR3 DNA reads TGTGCCAGCAGCGGACTGCTACAAGAGACCCAGTACTTC.

The chain links TRBV19 to TRBJ2-2; D remains ambiguous. The CDR3 totals 14 residues. Between the trimmed V and J ends, which lost 5 bases and 4 bases, there was a span of 11 bases. CDR1 and CDR2 from the germline V gene are LNHDA and SQIVND (reference sequence). In DNA, the CDR3 is TGTGCCAGTAGTGTTCGACAACTCACCGGGGAGCTGTTTTTT. Translating gives CASSVRQLTGELFF.

On this clone itself: The sample has other DNA sequences that encode this CDR3 too. The genes are TRBV6-5 and TRBJ1-5, with unresolved D. CDR1 is MNHEY and CDR2 is SVGAGI in the germline V gene. CDR3 length: 15 amino acids. The V end was cut by 0 bases, the J end by 2 bases, with 8 bases between. The CDR3 sequence: CASSYSRGGNQPQHF. Here the CDR3 DNA reads TGTGCCAGCAGTTACTCCCGCGGGGGCAATCAGCCCCAGCATTTT.

The V call is TRBV29-1, the J call TRBJ2-5; D ambiguous. Germline CDR1 SQVTM, CDR2 ANQGSEA. The CDR3 contains 11 residues. Trimming stripped 3 bases from V and 5 bases from J, with 7 bases between. The CDR3 reads CSVDMRETQYF. DNA for the CDR3: TGCAGCGTTGATATGCGGGAGACCCAGTACTTC.